This paragraph reports one T cell receptor (beta chain). The antigen is unknown. This may come from a read error, since a much larger clone is one base off. Via MiXCR, TCRdb re-called the reads, giving one row per CDR3 protein. Counted here are approximately 630,000 distinct CDR3 sequences, roughly 24% occurring once; the ten biggest clones make up approximately 8%. The sample is drawn from a study of T cell repertoires in cytomegalovirus infection. Study-level information: Public TCR beta signatures were indicative of both CMV infection and a matching HLA type.

The CDR3 length is 16 residues. Germline CDR1 SGHVS, CDR2 FNYEAQ. Study results and caveats: Dominating the ex vivo response were TCR beta clonotypes that were CMV-specific and HLA-C-restricted. There were carriers of CMV plus the relevant HLA, and cumulative public TCR beta family frequency identified them.

The clonotype comes from a human donor in good health (CMV status not recorded). Some clones in this sample may be carry-over from other donors' samples. Sequencing was done on a sample of CD8+ T cells from PBMCs. V is TRBV7-6 and J is TRBJ1-4; a weak D match, TRBD1 (6 bases). DNA of the CDR3: TGTGCCAACAGCCCCCTAGACAGGACAGCAGATGAAAAACTGTTTTTT. Its protein product is CANSPLDRTADEKLFF.